This T cell receptor beta chain stems from a study of shared clonotypes between healthy human individuals (dated by TCRdb to about 2020). With regard to the full study: A couple of women and a few men aged 18 to 49 years were included in the cohort. For each donor, three plates each were used for CD4 naive and CD4 memory, two plates were used for CD8 naive, and one plate was used for CD8 memory. To estimate repertoire size and how much clonotype sharing occurs between individuals, the study deeply sequenced the blood TCR repertoires of five healthy adults. Different laboratories and diverse techniques were used to prepare libraries and sequence TCR repertoires, to increase sequencing depth and limit assay-specific biases. Per donor, leukapheresis produced somewhere between about 0.94 and 9 billion PBMCs. Findings and caveats that apply to the study as a whole: Even with the large sequencing depth, rarefaction of the sorted-subset datasets indicated that sequencing was incomplete. Based on pairwise subsampling, the degree of clonotype sharing among donors was expected to be affected by sequencing depth. Naive subsets generally had larger estimated clonotype richness than memory subsets. Sampling was restricted to blood, and TCR repertoires in tissue are likely to differ from TCR repertoires in blood. Compared with non-shared clonotypes, clonotypes shared by all four sorted-subset donors had higher generation probabilities. Across four donors, about 4.5% of naive CD4, more than 3% of naive CD8, approximately 2.5% of memory CD4, and around 0.4% of memory CD8 clonotypes were shared. Because the study included a small number of donors, the genetic and exposure-history diversity represented was limited.

The donors were healthy, HIV-negative adults with no recently reported acute infections or vaccinations. Every donor was a Caucasian adult residing in Nashville, Tennessee, USA. CD4+ T cells were enriched by magnetic negative selection; naive cells were then positively selected on CD45RA, and the negative fraction formed the memory subset. Blood was obtained by leukapheresis, after which PBMCs were separated by Ficoll-Histopaque density gradient centrifugation and cryopreserved in liquid nitrogen vapor phase. Analytical flow cytometry was used to check the purity and quantity of every magnetically sorted T cell population. Genomic DNA was isolated from each sorted fraction and quantified by UV absorbance on a Nanodrop 2000c. Spanning cysteine to phenylalanine, the CDR3 consists of 16 amino acids. The sequence is cut down to CDR3 DNA, 48 bases in frame from base 1. V is cut back by 2 bases and J by 2 bases, with 6 bases in the junction unmatched. CDR1 and CDR2, per the germline V gene, are MNHNS and SASEGT.

A remark on this clone: There is no known antigen for this receptor. The record has no base qualities; no much larger clone is one base away.

Using the deep immunoSEQ assay, TCR CDR3 regions were amplified from genomic DNA by multiplex PCR. Extracted genomic DNA from each cell subset was distributed evenly across all wells of several immunoSEQ 96-well plates, and each plate was treated as a replicate. For sorted subsets, each replicate PCR was loaded with around 220 ng genomic DNA, equivalent to roughly 30,000 T cell genomes. Purified libraries were measured with a Qubit 3.0 fluorometer, size-checked on a Bioanalyzer 2100, and measured again with the KAPA Library Quantification kit. Every immunoSEQ 96-well plate was sequenced on a dedicated single-read 150-cycle Illumina NextSeq 550 flow cell. The authors' pipeline ran thus. Because the immunoSEQ output included only junctional sequences and no quality scores, the filtering could not be the same as the filtering used for full-length reads. To assign V/J genes and CDR3, sequences were annotated using PyIR, a Python wrapper for IgBLAST v1.9, with IMGT germline references. Reads were removed for weak V/J assignments (E-value above 1e-6), missing CDR3, stop codons, out-of-frame junctions, or ambiguous translated residues. V3J clonotypes were defined as sequences sharing an identical inferred V gene, J gene, and CDR3 amino acid sequence. Percentage overlap between repertoires was calculated by dividing the number of shared unique clonotypes by the size of the smaller repertoire. Richness of each repertoire was evaluated using RTK rarefaction, the Chao1 estimator, and Recon v2.1 estimates of unobserved clonotypes. OLGA was used to compute generation probabilities for all TCRbeta clonotypes that the gDNA method yielded from four donors. The table comes from immuneACCESS by way of TCRdb, which keeps in-frame sequences with V and J called. Part of the clones is missing from these tables; in studies checked, under half for an unresolved V gene and the rest for unknown reasons. V and J calls and clone size are those listed in that table; D and trimming were worked out from the DNA. This sample has over 1.4 million clones in its table, and approximately 97% of those were observed once. Of the sample, about 1.2% falls within the top ten clones.

This clonotype originated in a young man in good health. Sequences were obtained from naive CD4+ T cells sorted from blood. Sample cell subset or site, as interpreted from the label and publication: CD45RA+ positively selected. The rearranged chain carries TRBV6-1 and TRBJ1-3; 7 of the junction bases match TRBD1. The nucleotide sequence reads TGTGCCAGCAGTGAAATAGTCAGGGGGGCTGGAAACACCATATATTTT. This translates into CASSEIVRGAGNTIYF.